This T cell receptor beta chain came from a study of persistence of HIV-infected CD4 T cells (dated by TCRdb to 2020 to 2021). With respect to the entire study: The study isolated CMV- and HIV-1 Gag-responding CD4+ T cells from ART-treated individuals to examine antigen-driven clonal expansion of HIV-1-infected cells. The median time participants had been on suppressive ART was approximately eight years. Apart from two participants who underwent leukapheresis at a single time point, peripheral blood samples of up to about 180 mL were collected from participants at multiple time points. Proviral sequencing was used to assess clonality among infected cells, whereas TCRbeta sequencing gauged the clonality of all cells within each sorted population. The TCR cluster analysis across participants included 8 participants for CMV and over 5 participants for Gag.

The treatment or condition label for this specimen denotes: suppressive antiretroviral therapy. Lysates of CMV-infected fibroblasts were used at 9 to 10 ug/mL for cell stimulation. Nonresponding CD40L-negative CD69-negative CD45RO-high memory CD4+ T cells were sorted as memory populations depleted of antigen-responding cells. Participants were HIV-1-infected adults who started suppressive ART during chronic infection. For at least 4 years, participants had undetectable plasma HIV-1 RNA, below 50 copies/mL. To be included, a participant needed positive CMV serology and a CD4+ T cell count above 400 cells/uL. Before stimulation, PBMCs were isolated using density centrifugation and depleted of CD8+ T cells. For about 17 hours, the CD8-depleted PBMCs were stimulated with anti-CD28/CD49d costimulation, a CD40-blocking antibody, and enfuvirtide to prevent new infections. Cells were sorted on a Beckman Coulter MoFlo Legacy or XDP sorter, with propidium iodide excluding dead cells. For samples with more than one million cells, genomic DNA was extracted with the QIAamp DNA Mini Kit, and for all other samples the Quick-DNA Microprep Kit was used.

The CDR3 runs 15 amino acids, cysteine and phenylalanine included. Only the CDR3 DNA is retained, 45 bases long and in frame from the first base. V lost 5 bases and J lost 1 base, and the count of bases not matched to a germline gene is 9. From the germline V gene (reference sequence), CDR1 is DFQATT and CDR2 is SNEGSKA. The immunoSEQ hsTCRB assay version 4 in survey mode was used to sequence TCRbeta repertoires from genomic DNA. For TCRbeta sequencing, genomic DNA was diluted to roughly 10 ng/uL, and up to 1 ug was used per sample. Processing in the source paper ran as follows. ImmunoSeq Analyzer 3.0 was used for analysis of TCRbeta data, and diversity was computed on productive nucleotide rearrangements. Using the Immunarch R package, the improved Chao index served to estimate lower-bound TCR diversity and the Gini coefficient served to estimate clonality. When different nucleotide rearrangements encoded the same CDR3beta amino acid sequence, each rearrangement was treated as a distinct clonotype. Differential abundance analysis identified TCRbeta sequences significantly enriched in antigen-responding cells relative to anti-CD3/anti-CD28-activated cells. GLIPH2 clustered TCRs by predicted peptide-MHC specificity, both within individual participants and across merged participant data sets. TCRdb provides this immuneACCESS table in a form limited to in-frame rearrangements. Some clones are lacking; in checked studies, under half of them reflect an unresolved V gene, and why the rest are absent is not known. From that table come the V and J calls and clone size; the DNA was used to work out D and trimming. The sample table holds approximately 27,000 clones, of which roughly 75% were seen once. More than 0.75% of the sample goes to the ten largest clones.

Study-wide findings and limitations: Within the same sorted populations, TCR oligoclonality correlated with proviral oligoclonality. Because the TCR analyses were done in bulk, restricting them to just the rare CMV-responding cells that actually carried HIV-1 proviruses was not possible. Degenerate expanded CDR3beta sequences were enriched in antigen-responding cells, suggesting convergent selection of CD4+ responses to CMV and Gag. Few individuals were included in the study, and only a limited range of antigens was tested. TCRbeta richness in CMV- and Gag-responding cells was significantly lower than in anti-CD3/anti-CD28-responding cells; CMV-responding cells had higher oligoclonality than CD3/CD28-stimulated and Gag-responding cells.

With regard to this clone: The antigen this receptor binds is unknown. Base qualities were left out, and no much larger clone turns up one base away.

This TCR came from an adult woman with HIV who was CMV-seropositive. The sequencing here drew on CD4+ T cells sorted from PBMCs after roughly 18-hour stimulation, taken from a patient who received antiretroviral therapy. This specimen's cell subset or site label, interpreted: CD40L-CD69- CD45RO-high memory CD4 T cells not responding to CMV lysate. The rearranged chain carries TRBV20-1 and TRBJ1-2, and 8 bases in between align with TRBD1. The bases read TGCAGTGCTCGTGACGGGACAGGCAATAACTATGGCTACACCTTC. This is translated as CSARDGTGNNYGYTF.